Below are 10 T cell receptor beta chains sequenced from a single sample in a study of response to subunit inactivated influenza vaccine. TCRdb reprocessed the RT-PCR reads with MiXCR, giving one entry per CDR3 protein. The sample has around 710,000 distinct CDR3 sequences, about 15% seen once; the top ten hold around 7%. The sequences come from PBMCs from blood, collected about 14 days before vaccination. The receptor set was obtained from a man aged 45-65 years who received an inactivated influenza vaccine.

This clonotype was detected only a few times. This chain links TRBV28 with TRBJ2-1, with TRBD1 matching over 7 bases. CDR3 size: 17 residues. V shed 2 bases, J shed 4 bases, and the junction held 11 bases outside the gene matches. Germline values: CDR1 MDHEN, CDR2 SYDVKM. In DNA, the CDR3 is TGTGCCAGCAGTTTAGCCACCGGGACAGCTACGTACAATGAGCAGTTCTTC. The encoded protein is CASSLATGTATYNEQFF.

This clonotype was picked up a small number of times. The V call is TRBV12-3 or TRBV12-4, the J call TRBJ1-1; a weak D match, TRBD1 (5 bases). V was clipped by 3 bases and J by 5 bases, with 13 bases between them. The CDR3 contains 14 residues. The CDR3 bases are TGTGCCAGCAGTTTCGGGGGGAGAGGGACTGAAGCTTTCTTT. Translated, it gives CASSFGGRGTEAFF.

This chain uses TRBV7-9 with TRBJ1-1, with D possibly matching TRBD1 (6 bases). Trimming removed 2 bases from V and 3 bases from J, with 16 bases in between. Germline values: CDR1 SEHNR, CDR2 FQNEAQ (reference sequence). The CDR3 loop spans 16 amino acids. CDR3 coding DNA: TGTGCCAGCAGCTTACCCCCGACAGGTACTCACACTGAAGCTTTCTTT. Its protein is CASSLPPTGTHTEAFF.

This clonotype was counted only a few times. The rearrangement uses TRBV2 and TRBJ2-2; TRBD1 is a possible D gene (6 bases). Between the trimmed V and J ends, which lost 9 bases and 4 bases, there was a span of 21 bases. Per germline, CDR1 SNHLY and CDR2 FYNNEI. The CDR3 loop spans 16 amino acids. CDR3 residues: CARRTETGPTTGELFF. The CDR3 coding sequence is TGTGCCAGAAGGACGGAGACAGGACCGACCACCGGGGAGCTGTTTTTT.

V usage is TRBV15 and J usage is TRBJ1-1; D possibly corresponds to TRBD1 (5 bases). The germline V and J ends were trimmed by 3 bases and 6 bases, with 8 bases remaining between them. Germline V gives CDR1 LNHNV, CDR2 YYDKDF (reference sequence). CDR3 length: 12 residues. CDR3 in DNA: TGTGCCACCAGCAGTACGGGACCTGAAGCTTTCTTT. Its translation: CATSSTGPEAFF.

The chain recombines TRBV6-6 with TRBJ1-5; D is unresolved. Deletions cut 7 bases from V and 2 bases from J, with 6 bases between. Germline V gene lookup returns CDR1 MNHNY and CDR2 SVGAGI (reference sequence). The CDR3 is made up of 12 amino acids. The CDR3 reads CASNGGNQPQHF. In nucleotides, the CDR3 is TGTGCCAGCAATGGTGGCAATCAGCCCCAGCATTTT.

This chain links TRBV5-1 with TRBJ2-7; 8 positions agree with TRBD1. The J segment lost 6 bases and the V segment lost 6 bases, leaving 17 bases of the junction unmatched. CDR3 length: 16 residues. The germline V gene encodes CDR1 SGHRS and CDR2 YFSETQ. The CDR3 reads CASTIGGQGAFFEQYF. The DNA for the CDR3 is TGCGCCAGCACCATCGGAGGGCAGGGGGCTTTCTTCGAGCAGTACTTC.

This chain links TRBV27 with TRBJ2-1; either TRBD1 or TRBD2 may supply D (5 bases each). Per germline, CDR1 MNHEY and CDR2 SMNVEV (reference sequence). V was clipped by 8 bases and J by 7 bases, with 9 bases between them. The CDR3 covers 11 residues. CDR3 amino acids: CASGWGNEQFF. In DNA, the CDR3 is TGTGCCAGCGGATGGGGGAATGAGCAGTTCTTC.

There are a few counts of this clonotype. J is TRBJ1-1 and V is TRBV12-3 or TRBV12-4; the match to TRBD1 covers 9 bases. V trimming: 6 bases; J trimming: 10 bases; junction bases outside the gene matches: 6. The CDR3 covers 12 residues. This CDR3 is CASSSNRGRAFF. CDR3 bases: TGTGCCAGCAGCTCAAACAGGGGGCGAGCTTTCTTT.

This clonotype has a handful of counts. The chain carries TRBV3-1 and TRBJ1-6; 7 positions match TRBD1. From germline, CDR1 is LGHDT and CDR2 YNNKEL (reference sequence). With V trimmed by 4 bases and J by 8 bases, 8 bases remained unmatched. The CDR3 has 15 amino acids. CDR3 in DNA: TGTGCCAGCAGCCCGCTGGACAGGCCCGATTCACCCCTCCACTTT. Residues: CASSPLDRPDSPLHF.